This T cell receptor (beta chain) originates from a study of T cell changes during pregnancy in multiple sclerosis. V lost 2 bases and J 1 base, leaving 8 bases between the germline ends. The V gene's germline CDR1 is SGHTA and CDR2 FQGTGA. The CDR3 totals 14 residues. Libraries were prepared by immunoSEQ multiplex PCR; TCRdb keeps only in-frame clonotypes and omits some of them. Of tens of thousands of clones in the sample, about 91% were seen once. The sample here was CD4+ T cells from peripheral blood mononuclear cells, taken in the second trimester of pregnancy. The sequence came from a female donor in good health, enrolled as a control in a pregnancy study. This sequence joins TRBV7-3 and TRBJ1-1, with D unresolved. DNA of the CDR3: TGTGCCAGCAGCTTACTCCGGGAGAACACTGAAGCTTTCTTT. Translation gives CASSLLRENTEAFF.